Below, one T cell receptor (beta chain) is given with its context. Its specificity is unknown. Original analysis: ImmunoSEQ only sent back junction sequences with no quality scores, so filtering was done differently. Sequencing used immunoSEQ multiplex PCR; TCRdb keeps in-frame clones, though not all of them. The V and J calls and the clone size are those of that table, but D and trimming were determined from the DNA. The table has about 700,000 clones, around two thirds seen once. Germline assignment: CDR1 SNHLY and CDR2 FYNNEI. CDR3 length: 13 residues. V lost 6 bases to trimming and J lost 5 bases, with 11 bases between them. This record comes from a study of shared clonotypes between healthy human individuals. Study context: CD4 naive and CD4 memory each took three plates per donor, while CD8 naive took two and CD8 memory one.

Whole-study findings and limits: Memory subsets had estimated richness that was generally smaller than that of naive subsets.

The material sequenced was memory CD4+ T cells sorted from blood. Subset denoted: CD45RA-negative fraction. The source is a woman younger than 45 in good health. V and J are TRBV2 and TRBJ1-5, with D perhaps TRBD1 (6 bases). The CDR3 DNA follows: TGTGCCAGCAGAGAACAGGGCCATCAGCCCCAGCATTTT. Amino acids: CASREQGHQPQHF. Complete variable domain (other parts from reference TRBV2 and TRBJ1-5): EPEVTQTPSHQVTQMGQEVILRCVPISNHLYFYWYRQILGQKVEFLVSFYNNEISEKSEIFDDQFSVERPDGSNFTLKIRSTKLEDSAMYFCASREQGHQPQHFGDGTRLSIL.